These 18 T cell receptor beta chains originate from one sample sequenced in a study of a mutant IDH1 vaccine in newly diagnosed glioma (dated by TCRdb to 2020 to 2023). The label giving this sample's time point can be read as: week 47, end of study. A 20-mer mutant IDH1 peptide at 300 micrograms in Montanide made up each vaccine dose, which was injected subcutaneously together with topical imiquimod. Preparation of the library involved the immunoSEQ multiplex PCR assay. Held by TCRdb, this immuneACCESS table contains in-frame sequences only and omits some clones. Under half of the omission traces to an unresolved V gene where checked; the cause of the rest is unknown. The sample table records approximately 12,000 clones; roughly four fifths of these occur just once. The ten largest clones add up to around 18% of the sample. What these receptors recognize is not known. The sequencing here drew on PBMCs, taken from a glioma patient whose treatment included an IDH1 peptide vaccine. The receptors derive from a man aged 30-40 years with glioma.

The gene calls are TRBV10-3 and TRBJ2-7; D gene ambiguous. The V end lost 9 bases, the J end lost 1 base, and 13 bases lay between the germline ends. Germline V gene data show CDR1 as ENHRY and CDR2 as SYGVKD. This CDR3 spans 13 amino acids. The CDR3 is CAISRVGSYEQYF. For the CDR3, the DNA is TGTGCCATTTCTAGGGTCGGATCCTACGAGCAGTACTTC.

CDR3 in DNA: TGTGCCATCAGTGATAGGGGGGACTCTGGAAACACCATATATTTT. This gives the protein CAISDRGDSGNTIYF. The chain has TRBV10-3 and TRBJ1-3; a weak D match, TRBD1 (6 bases). CDR1 is ENHRY and CDR2 is SYGVKD in the germline V gene. The CDR3 is 15 amino acids. Between the trimmed V and J ends, which lost 3 bases and 0 bases, there was a span of 9 bases.

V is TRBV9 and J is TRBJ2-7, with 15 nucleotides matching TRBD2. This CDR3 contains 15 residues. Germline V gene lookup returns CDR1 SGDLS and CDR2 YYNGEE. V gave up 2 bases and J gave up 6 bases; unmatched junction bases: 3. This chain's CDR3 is CASSVGLAGGLEQYF. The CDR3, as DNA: TGTGCCAGCAGCGTTGGACTAGCGGGAGGGCTCGAGCAGTACTTC.

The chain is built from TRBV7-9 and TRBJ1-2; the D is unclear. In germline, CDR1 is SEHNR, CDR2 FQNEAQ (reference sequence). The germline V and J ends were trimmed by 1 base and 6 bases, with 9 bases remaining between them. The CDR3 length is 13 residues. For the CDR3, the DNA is TGTGCCAGCAGCTTAGGGGAAGGGCATGGCTACACCTTC. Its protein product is CASSLGEGHGYTF.

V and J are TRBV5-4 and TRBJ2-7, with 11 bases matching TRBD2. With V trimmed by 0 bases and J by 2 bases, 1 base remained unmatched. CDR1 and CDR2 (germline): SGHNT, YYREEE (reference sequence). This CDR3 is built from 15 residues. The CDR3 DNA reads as TGTGCCAGCAGCTTGGGACTAGCGGGGACCTACGAGCAGTACTTC. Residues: CASSLGLAGTYEQYF.

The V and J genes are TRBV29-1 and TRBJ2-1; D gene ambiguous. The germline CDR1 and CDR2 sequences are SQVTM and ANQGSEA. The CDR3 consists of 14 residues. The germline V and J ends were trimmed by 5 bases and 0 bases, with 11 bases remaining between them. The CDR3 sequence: CSVCGIDSYNEQFF. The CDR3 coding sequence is TGCAGCGTTTGTGGGATCGACTCCTACAATGAGCAGTTCTTC.

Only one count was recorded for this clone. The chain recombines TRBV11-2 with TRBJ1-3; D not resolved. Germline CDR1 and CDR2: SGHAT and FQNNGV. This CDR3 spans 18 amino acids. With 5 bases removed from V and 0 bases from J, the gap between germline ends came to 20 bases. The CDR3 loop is CASSIQPIIDVSGNTIYF. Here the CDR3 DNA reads TGTGCCAGCAGCATCCAACCAATAATAGACGTCTCTGGAAACACCATATATTTT.

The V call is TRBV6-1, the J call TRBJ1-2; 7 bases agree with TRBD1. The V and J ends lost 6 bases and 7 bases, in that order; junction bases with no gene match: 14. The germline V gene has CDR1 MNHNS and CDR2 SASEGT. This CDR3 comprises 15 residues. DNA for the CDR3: TGTGCCAGCAGGACTTGGGACAGCCCCGGGTCTGGCTACACCTTC. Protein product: CASRTWDSPGSGYTF.

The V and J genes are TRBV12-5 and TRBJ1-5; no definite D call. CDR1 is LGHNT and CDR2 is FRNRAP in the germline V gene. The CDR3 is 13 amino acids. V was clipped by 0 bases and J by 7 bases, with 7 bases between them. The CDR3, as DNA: TGTGCTAGTGGTTTGGTATTCGGGCAGCCCCAGCATTTT. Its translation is CASGLVFGQPQHF.

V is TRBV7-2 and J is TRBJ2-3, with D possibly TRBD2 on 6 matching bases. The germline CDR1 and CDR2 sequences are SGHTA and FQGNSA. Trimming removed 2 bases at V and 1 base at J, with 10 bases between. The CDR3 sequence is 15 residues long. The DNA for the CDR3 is TGTGCCAGCAGCTTACAAGCGGGCCGCACAGATACGCAGTATTTT. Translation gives CASSLQAGRTDTQYF.

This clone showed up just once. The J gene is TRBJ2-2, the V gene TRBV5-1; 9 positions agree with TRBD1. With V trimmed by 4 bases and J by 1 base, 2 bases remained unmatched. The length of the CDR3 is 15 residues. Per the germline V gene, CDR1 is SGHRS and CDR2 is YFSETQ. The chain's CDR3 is CASSRTGENTGELFF. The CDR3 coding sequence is TGCGCCAGCAGCCGGACAGGGGAGAACACCGGGGAGCTGTTTTTT.

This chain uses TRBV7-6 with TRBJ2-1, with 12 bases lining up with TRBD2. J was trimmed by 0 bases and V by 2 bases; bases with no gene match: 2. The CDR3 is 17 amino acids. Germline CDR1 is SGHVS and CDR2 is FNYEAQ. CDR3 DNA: TGTGCCAGCAGCTTAAAGACTAGCGGGAGCTCCTACAATGAGCAGTTCTTC. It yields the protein CASSLKTSGSSYNEQFF.

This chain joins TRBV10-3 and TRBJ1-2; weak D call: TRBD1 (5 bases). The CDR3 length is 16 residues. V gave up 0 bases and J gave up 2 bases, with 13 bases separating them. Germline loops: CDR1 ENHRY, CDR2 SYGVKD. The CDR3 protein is CAISESTGAGNYGYTF. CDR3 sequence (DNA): TGTGCCATCAGTGAGTCCACAGGAGCTGGGAACTATGGCTACACCTTC.

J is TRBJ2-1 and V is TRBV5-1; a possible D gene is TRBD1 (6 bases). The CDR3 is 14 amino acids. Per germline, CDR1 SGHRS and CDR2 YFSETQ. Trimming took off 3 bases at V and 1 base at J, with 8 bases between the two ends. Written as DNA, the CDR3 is TGCGCCAGCAGCTCGGACAGTTCCTACAATGAGCAGTTCTTC. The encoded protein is CASSSDSSYNEQFF.

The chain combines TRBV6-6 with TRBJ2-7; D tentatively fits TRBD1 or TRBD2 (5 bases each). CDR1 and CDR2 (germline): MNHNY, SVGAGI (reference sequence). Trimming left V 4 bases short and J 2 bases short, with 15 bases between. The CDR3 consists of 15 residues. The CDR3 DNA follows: TGTGCCAGCAGTTCCGGTTGGGGGTTAGCCTACGAGCAGTACTTC. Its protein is CASSSGWGLAYEQYF.

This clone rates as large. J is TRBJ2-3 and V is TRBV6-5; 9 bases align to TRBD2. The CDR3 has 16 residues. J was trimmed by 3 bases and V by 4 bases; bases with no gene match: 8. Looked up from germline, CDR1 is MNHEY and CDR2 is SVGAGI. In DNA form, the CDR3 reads TGTGCCAGCAGTTGGGGGAATAGCGGGGGAACAGATACGCAGTATTTT. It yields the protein CASSWGNSGGTDTQYF.

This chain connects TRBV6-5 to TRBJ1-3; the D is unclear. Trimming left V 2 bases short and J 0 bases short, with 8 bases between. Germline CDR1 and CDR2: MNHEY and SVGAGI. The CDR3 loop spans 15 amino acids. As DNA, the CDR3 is TGTGCCAGCAGTTACCTTCATTTCTCTGGAAACACCATATATTTT. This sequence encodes CASSYLHFSGNTIYF.

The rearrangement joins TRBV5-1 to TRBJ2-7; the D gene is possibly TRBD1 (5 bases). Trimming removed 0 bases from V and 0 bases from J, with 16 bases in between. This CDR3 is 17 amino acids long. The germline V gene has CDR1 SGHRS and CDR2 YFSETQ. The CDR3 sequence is CASSLGLGEPLSYEQYF. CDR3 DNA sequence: TGCGCCAGCAGCTTGGGGCTAGGGGAACCCCTCTCCTACGAGCAGTACTTC.